This TCR beta chain was retrieved from a study of human T cells and chemical hapten exposure. On the study more broadly: During the roughly 25-week study period, patients had diphenylcyclopropenone applied to the scalp every week. Whole-study results and caveats: Having alopecia, the donors may differ immunologically from healthy people.

It was the library that attached unique molecular identifiers to individual cDNA molecules. TCRdb re-analysed the RACE reads in MiXCR, keeping a single row per CDR3 protein. The repertoire consists of under 60,000 distinct CDR3 sequences, with approximately 11% occurring once and the leading ten covering 1.8%. With respect to this clonotype: The antigen remains undetermined.

CDR1 is SGDLS and CDR2 is YYNGEE in the germline V gene. The CDR3 is 15 amino acids. Between the trimmed V and J ends, which lost 3 bases and 1 base, there was a span of 11 bases. Time point noted: patch test 1, 2 weeks after DPC sensitization. Treatment indicated: therapeutic diphenylcyclopropenone sensitization with weekly scalp DPC. Unfractionated whole blood was the source of the extracted total RNA. Here the sequenced sample was whole blood, taken in connection with sensitization to the hapten diphenylcyclopropenone (DPC). The TCR sequence derives from a woman aged 40-49 years with alopecia areata. Some clones in this sample may be carry-over from other donors' samples. The rearrangement joins TRBV9 to TRBJ1-5; a possible D gene is TRBD1 (5 bases). The CDR3 here is CASSASGTSNQPQHF. The CDR3 DNA is TGTGCCAGCAGCGCCTCCGGGACCAGCAATCAGCCCCAGCATTTT.